A selection of T cell receptor beta chains follows, all from one sample in a study of shared clonotypes between healthy human individuals. The assay was immunoSEQ multiplex PCR, and TCRdb's table has in-frame clones only and misses some. The sample lists under 2.5 million clones; around 93% were seen once. Material for sequencing was naive CD4+ T cells from PBMCs. The origin of the receptors is a man younger than 35 in good health. Some clones in this sample may be carry-over from other donors' samples. CDR3s include the opening cysteine and the closing phenylalanine or tryptophan. The D gene is left open where the match is weak. Size is stated for part of the rows, as once, few or many counts, or as a class when the clone is expanded.

d_gene: -; abundance: -; v_gene: TRBV2; j_gene: TRBJ1-1; CDR3nt: TGTGCCAGCATTACTCGTCGGGGGAACACTGAAGCTTTCTTT; CDR3aa: CASITRRGNTEAFF
d_gene: TRBD1; abundance: -; v_gene: TRBV15; j_gene: TRBJ1-2; CDR3nt: TGTGCCACCAGCAGAGATCCTCGACAGGGGAAGGGTGGCTACACCTTC; CDR3aa: CATSRDPRQGKGGYTF
d_gene: -; abundance: -; v_gene: TRBV11-2; j_gene: TRBJ2-2; CDR3nt: TGTGCCAGCAGCTTAGTTGGGACGGCAAACACCGGGGAGCTGTTTTTT; CDR3aa: CASSLVGTANTGELFF
d_gene: TRBD1; abundance: -; v_gene: TRBV6-5; j_gene: TRBJ1-2; CDR3nt: TGTGCCAGCAGAGCAGGGGGGGCGGACTATGGCTACACCTTC; CDR3aa: CASRAGGADYGYTF
d_gene: TRBD1; abundance: -; v_gene: TRBV5-1; j_gene: TRBJ1-1; CDR3nt: TGCGCCAGCAGTTGGACAGGCGAGAACACTGAAGCTTTCTTT; CDR3aa: CASSWTGENTEAFF
d_gene: -; abundance: -; v_gene: TRBV18; j_gene: TRBJ2-7; CDR3nt: TGTGCCAGCTCACCGGGCGGGGGCAGGGCCTACGAGCAGTACTTC; CDR3aa: CASSPGGGRAYEQYF
d_gene: TRBD1; abundance: -; v_gene: TRBV11-2; j_gene: TRBJ2-7; CDR3nt: TGTGCCAGCAGCTCACCTACCGGGACAGGCCGCTACGAGCAGTACTTC; CDR3aa: CASSSPTGTGRYEQYF
d_gene: -; abundance: once; v_gene: TRBV9; j_gene: TRBJ2-7; CDR3nt: TGTGCCAGCAGCCCGAGAGGTGGCCCAGCACTGTACGAGCAGTACTTC; CDR3aa: CASSPRGGPALYEQYF
d_gene: -; abundance: -; v_gene: TRBV14; j_gene: TRBJ2-1; CDR3nt: TGTGCCAGCAGCCAAAGGTGGAGCTCCTACAATGAGCAGTTCTTC; CDR3aa: CASSQRWSSYNEQFF
d_gene: -; abundance: -; v_gene: TRBV19; j_gene: TRBJ1-4; CDR3nt: TGTGCCAGTAGTATCACGGGGGGAAAACTGTTTTTT; CDR3aa: CASSITGGKLFF
d_gene: TRBD1; abundance: -; v_gene: TRBV28; j_gene: TRBJ1-2; CDR3nt: TGTGCCAGCGAAACCTCGGACAGGGCGTTCTATGGCTACACCTTC; CDR3aa: CASETSDRAFYGYTF
d_gene: -; abundance: -; v_gene: TRBV29-1; j_gene: TRBJ2-7; CDR3nt: TGCAGCGTTGACAGGGGTTCATACGAGCAGTACTTC; CDR3aa: CSVDRGSYEQYF
d_gene: TRBD1; abundance: -; v_gene: TRBV23-1; j_gene: TRBJ2-6; CDR3nt: TGCGCCAGCAGTCAGCCGGGACAGGGGGCGCCCCCTGGGGCCAACGTCCTGACTTTC; CDR3aa: CASSQPGQGAPPGANVLTF
d_gene: -; abundance: -; v_gene: TRBV5-1; j_gene: TRBJ1-3; CDR3nt: TGCGCCAGCAGACCTAGATTCGAGTCTGGAAACACCATATATTTT; CDR3aa: CASRPRFESGNTIYF
d_gene: TRBD1; abundance: -; v_gene: TRBV9; j_gene: TRBJ2-5; CDR3nt: TGTGCCAGCAGCGGGACAGGGGCGCAGGAGACCCAGTACTTC; CDR3aa: CASSGTGAQETQYF
d_gene: -; abundance: -; v_gene: TRBV6-1; j_gene: TRBJ1-5; CDR3nt: TGTGCCAGCCGCCGGGGGGGAGGACAGCCCCAGCATTTT; CDR3aa: CASRRGGGQPQHF
d_gene: -; abundance: few; v_gene: TRBV28; j_gene: TRBJ2-6; CDR3nt: TGTGCCAGCAGTTTAGGGTACTCTGGGGCCAACGTCCTGACTTTC; CDR3aa: CASSLGYSGANVLTF
d_gene: TRBD2; abundance: once; v_gene: TRBV4-1; j_gene: TRBJ2-1; CDR3nt: TGCGCCAGCAGCCCCTTAGCGGGAGTAAGCAATGAGCAGTTCTTC; CDR3aa: CASSPLAGVSNEQFF
d_gene: -; abundance: -; v_gene: TRBV28; j_gene: TRBJ2-7; CDR3nt: TGTGCCAGCAGCCCGGGGGGCAGGGCCTACGAGCAGTACTTC; CDR3aa: CASSPGGRAYEQYF
d_gene: -; abundance: -; v_gene: TRBV5-1; j_gene: TRBJ2-3; CDR3nt: TGCGCCAGCAGCTTGCGAGACGGGGATACGCAGTATTTT; CDR3aa: CASSLRDGDTQYF
d_gene: -; abundance: -; v_gene: TRBV5-1; j_gene: TRBJ1-1; CDR3nt: TGCGCCAGCAGTAAGGGCGGCCCGGTAAACACTGAAGCTTTCTTT; CDR3aa: CASSKGGPVNTEAFF
d_gene: TRBD1; abundance: -; v_gene: TRBV5-1; j_gene: TRBJ2-7; CDR3nt: TGCGCCAGCAGCGTGGGGACAGGCGACTACGAGCAGTACTTC; CDR3aa: CASSVGTGDYEQYF
d_gene: TRBD1; abundance: -; v_gene: TRBV7-6; j_gene: TRBJ2-7; CDR3nt: TGTGCCAGCAGCCCGGGACCCCTGGACAGGGAGTACGAGCAGTACTTC; CDR3aa: CASSPGPLDREYEQYF
d_gene: TRBD2; abundance: once; v_gene: TRBV5-4; j_gene: TRBJ2-7; CDR3nt: TGTGCCAGCAGCGGGATCCTAGCGGGAGGGCTCTACGAGCAGTACTTC; CDR3aa: CASSGILAGGLYEQYF
d_gene: -; abundance: -; v_gene: TRBV11-3; j_gene: TRBJ1-2; CDR3nt: TGTGCCAGCAGCTTTACACGCACCAGGCCCCAATTCTATGGCTACACCTTC; CDR3aa: CASSFTRTRPQFYGYTF
d_gene: TRBD1; abundance: -; v_gene: TRBV7-2; j_gene: TRBJ2-3; CDR3nt: TGTGCCAGCAGCCCACAGGGGGCTTTAGGCACAGATACGCAGTATTTT; CDR3aa: CASSPQGALGTDTQYF
d_gene: -; abundance: few; v_gene: TRBV10-1; j_gene: TRBJ1-4; CDR3nt: TGCGCCAGCAGTGAGGGATCCCGGGGGAATGAAAAACTGTTTTTT; CDR3aa: CASSEGSRGNEKLFF
d_gene: -; abundance: -; v_gene: TRBV6-6; j_gene: TRBJ2-1; CDR3nt: TGTGCCAGCAGTTACCACAATGAGCAGTTCTTC; CDR3aa: CASSYHNEQFF
d_gene: TRBD1; abundance: -; v_gene: TRBV28; j_gene: TRBJ2-1; CDR3nt: TGTGCCAGCAGTTTATCTGGACAGGGGGCAGGAGGTGAGCAGTTCTTC; CDR3aa: CASSLSGQGAGGEQFF
d_gene: TRBD1; abundance: -; v_gene: TRBV7-9; j_gene: TRBJ2-7; CDR3nt: TGTGCCAGCAGCCCGGGACAGATCTACGAGCAGTACTTC; CDR3aa: CASSPGQIYEQYF
d_gene: -; abundance: -; v_gene: TRBV7-3; j_gene: TRBJ2-1; CDR3nt: TGTGCCAGCAGCTCACTGACTAACGATGAGCAGTTCTTC; CDR3aa: CASSSLTNDEQFF
d_gene: -; abundance: -; v_gene: TRBV18; j_gene: TRBJ1-5; CDR3nt: TGTGCCAGCTCACCACTCGGGGATACCAATCAGCCCCAGCATTTT; CDR3aa: CASSPLGDTNQPQHF
d_gene: -; abundance: once; v_gene: TRBV21-1; j_gene: TRBJ2-5; CDR3nt: TGTGCCAGCAGCAAAGATGGACAGCAAGAGACCCAGTACTTC; CDR3aa: CASSKDGQQETQYF
d_gene: -; abundance: -; v_gene: TRBV7-9; j_gene: TRBJ2-1; CDR3nt: TGTGCCAGCAGCCCTGTTAAGGAATTCTCCTACAATGAGCAGTTCTTC; CDR3aa: CASSPVKEFSYNEQFF
d_gene: TRBD1; abundance: -; v_gene: TRBV9; j_gene: TRBJ2-3; CDR3nt: TGTGCCAGCAGCGCAGGGGGCGATGCTGGAGATACGCAGTATTTT; CDR3aa: CASSAGGDAGDTQYF
d_gene: -; abundance: -; v_gene: TRBV19; j_gene: TRBJ2-5; CDR3nt: TGTGCCAGTAGTATATGGGGGCCTCAAGAGACCCAGTACTTC; CDR3aa: CASSIWGPQETQYF
d_gene: -; abundance: -; v_gene: TRBV7-9; j_gene: TRBJ1-1; CDR3nt: TGTGCCAGCAGCTTAGAGGGAGGGGCCGAAGCTTTCTTT; CDR3aa: CASSLEGGAEAFF
d_gene: -; abundance: -; v_gene: TRBV28; j_gene: TRBJ2-7; CDR3nt: TGTGCCAGCAGTTTCTTGGGATCCTACGAGCAGTACTTC; CDR3aa: CASSFLGSYEQYF
d_gene: -; abundance: -; v_gene: TRBV5-1; j_gene: TRBJ1-1; CDR3nt: TGCGCCAGCAGCTCAGAAATGAACACTGAAGCTTTCTTT; CDR3aa: CASSSEMNTEAFF
d_gene: TRBD1; abundance: -; v_gene: TRBV5-4; j_gene: TRBJ2-7; CDR3nt: TGTGCCAGCAGCTTGGGAACGACAGGGGGTAGCGAGCAGTACTTC; CDR3aa: CASSLGTTGGSEQYF
d_gene: -; abundance: -; v_gene: TRBV18; j_gene: TRBJ2-2; CDR3nt: TGTGCCAGCTCGCTCCTCATACTCAGAAACACCGGGGAGCTGTTTTTT; CDR3aa: CASSLLILRNTGELFF
d_gene: TRBD1; abundance: -; v_gene: TRBV28; j_gene: TRBJ2-7; CDR3nt: TGTGCCAGCACCTCGACAGGGGGCGTCTACGAGCAGTACTTC; CDR3aa: CASTSTGGVYEQYF
d_gene: -; abundance: -; v_gene: TRBV28; j_gene: TRBJ2-1; CDR3nt: TGTGCCAGCAGTTTTTACTATTACAATGAGCAGTTCTTC; CDR3aa: CASSFYYYNEQFF